These 7 T cell receptor beta chains were sequenced from one sample in a study of Ad26.COV2.S vaccination and SARS-CoV-2 variants. As for treatment: about 20 received Ad26.COV2.S at low or high dose, single or two shots; several received placebo; per-sample allocation not given. Sampling happened 63 days after the first vaccine or placebo injection. Using immunoSEQ multiplex PCR, the repertoire was profiled, and TCRdb retains in-frame clones only, with some absent. The table has more than 300,000 clones, 86% seen once. The input for sequencing was peripheral blood, taken in a trial of Ad26.COV2.S vaccine versus placebo. The receptors here all came from a person aged 18-60 years who received the Ad26.COV2.S COVID-19 vaccine or a placebo.

The V call is TRBV6-5, the J call TRBJ2-3, with 8 bases matching TRBD2. The V and J ends lost 2 bases and 2 bases, in that order; junction bases with no gene match: 6. The CDR3 runs 16 residues. Germline-derived CDR1 and CDR2 are MNHEY and SVGAGI. The CDR3 DNA reads as TGTGCCAGCAGTTACCTGCCTAGCGGGCTCACAGATACGCAGTATTTT. Residues: CASSYLPSGLTDTQYF.

The genes are TRBV11-2 and TRBJ2-7, with 12 bases lining up with TRBD2. The germline gives CDR1 SGHAT, CDR2 FQNNGV. V lost 5 bases, J lost 4 bases, and 6 bases stayed unmatched. CDR3 length: 15 residues. This chain's CDR3 is CASSATSGSMYEQYF. The CDR3 nucleotides read TGTGCCAGCAGCGCGACTAGCGGGAGTATGTACGAGCAGTACTTC.

The J gene is TRBJ2-2, the V gene TRBV24-1; D is uncertain. The germline V and J ends were trimmed by 3 bases and 3 bases, with 13 bases remaining between them. CDR3 size: 16 residues. Germline assignment: CDR1 KGHDR and CDR2 SFDVKD. CDR3 DNA sequence: TGTGCCACCAGTGATCGACGTCTTGGGCACACCGGGGAGCTGTTTTTT. Its translation is CATSDRRLGHTGELFF.

In the case of this clone: A read error is possible here, since a much larger clone lies one base away. The V gene is TRBV28, the J gene TRBJ1-5; D unresolved. V was cut by 2 bases and J by 4 bases, with 6 bases left in between. Looked up from germline, CDR1 is MDHEN and CDR2 is SYDVKM. The length of the CDR3 is 13 residues. CDR3 protein: CASSLGRNQPQHF. The CDR3 bases are TGTGCCAGCAGTTTAGGTAGAAATCAGCCCCAGCATTTT. Full variable domain (missing parts from reference TRBV28 and TRBJ1-5): DVKVTQSSRYLVKRTGEKVFLECVQDMDHENMFWYRQDPGLGLRLIYFSYDVKMKEKGDIPEGYSVSREKKERFSLILESASTNQTSMYLCASSLGRNQPQHFGDGTRLSIL.

The gene calls are TRBV3-1 (or the pseudogene TRBV3-2) and TRBJ2-5, with TRBD2 matching over 11 bases. The junction had 16 bases not matched to a gene; V was cut back by 4 bases and J by 6 bases. This CDR3 contains 18 residues. Germline V gene data show CDR1 as LGHDT and CDR2 as YNNKEL (reference sequence). The CDR3, as DNA: TGTGCCAGCAGCCCAGGTGGCCTAGCGGGGGGAGTGGTAAAGACCCAGTACTTC. It translates to CASSPGGLAGGVVKTQYF.

This chain links TRBV19 with TRBJ1-2, with D possibly matching TRBD1 (5 bases). Looked up from germline, CDR1 is LNHDA and CDR2 is SQIVND (reference sequence). V was shortened by 0 bases and J by 0 bases, with 14 bases between the two germline ends. CDR3 length equals 17 residues. The CDR3 region is CASSIDRSGTTNYGYTF. The CDR3 coding sequence is TGTGCCAGTAGTATAGATCGGTCCGGGACTACTAACTATGGCTACACCTTC.

On this clone itself: Given a far larger clone just one base away, this is likely a sequencing read error. This chain uses TRBV5-6 with TRBJ2-5; 7 bases line up with TRBD2. J lost 2 bases, V lost 4 bases, and 5 bases had no gene match. This CDR3 is built from 14 residues. Looked up from germline, CDR1 is SGHDT and CDR2 is YYEEEE. The chain's CDR3 is CASSPGTIQETQYF. Here the CDR3 DNA reads TGTGCCAGCAGCCCCGGGACTATACAAGAGACCCAGTACTTC.